This entry features one T cell receptor beta chain sequence. Its matching antigen is unknown. The sample is drawn from a study of shared clonotypes between healthy human individuals. Regarding the study as a whole: Naive subsets generally had larger estimated richness than memory subsets.

The genomic DNA of each subset was split evenly across several immunoSEQ plates. The data were produced by immunoSEQ multiplex PCR, yet TCRdb's version contains in-frame clones alone and is incomplete. The table has more than 2 million clones, 90% to 97% seen once. CDR3 size: 15 residues. Per germline, CDR1 SEHNR and CDR2 FQNEAQ (reference sequence). V lost 1 base and J 7 bases, leaving 14 bases between the germline ends. Sequencing was performed on naive CD4+ T cells sorted from blood. Subset described: CD45RA+ positively selected. V gene TRBV7-9 combines with J gene TRBJ2-1; D unresolved. This clonotype originated in a young man in good health. The CDR3 bases are TGTGCCAGCAGCTTAGGTCTGGGCCCGTCAAATGAGCAGTTCTTC. Translated: CASSLGLGPSNEQFF.